This T cell receptor (beta chain) appears in the sequencing data of a study of shared clonotypes between healthy human individuals. Study-wide results and caveats: The authors expected sequencing depth to affect clonotype sharing among donors. Several donors showed sharing of about 4.8% of naive CD4 clonotypes. Unshared clonotypes carried lower generation probabilities than those common to all four donors.

The germline V gene encodes CDR1 MGHDK and CDR2 SYGVNS. Deletions cut 6 bases from V and 1 base from J, with 13 bases between. The CDR3 is 14 residues long. A word on this clone: As yet, its antigen is unknown.

Every subset had its genomic DNA shared out evenly among several immunoSEQ plates. Method: immunoSEQ multiplex PCR; TCRdb's copy keeps in-frame clones and lacks some. The sample has around 700,000 clones, 90% to 95% seen once. Naive CD8 populations comprised CD45RO-negative cells positively selected for CCR7, excluding terminally differentiated effector memory CD45RA+ cells. The chain couples TRBV25-1 to TRBJ2-7, with D perhaps TRBD1 (6 bases). Specimen: naive CD8+ T cells sorted from blood. The TCR sequence derives from a man aged 25-45 years in good health. DNA of the CDR3: TGTGCCAGCAGCGATCATGACAGGTCCTACGAGCAGTACTTC. Translating gives CASSDHDRSYEQYF.